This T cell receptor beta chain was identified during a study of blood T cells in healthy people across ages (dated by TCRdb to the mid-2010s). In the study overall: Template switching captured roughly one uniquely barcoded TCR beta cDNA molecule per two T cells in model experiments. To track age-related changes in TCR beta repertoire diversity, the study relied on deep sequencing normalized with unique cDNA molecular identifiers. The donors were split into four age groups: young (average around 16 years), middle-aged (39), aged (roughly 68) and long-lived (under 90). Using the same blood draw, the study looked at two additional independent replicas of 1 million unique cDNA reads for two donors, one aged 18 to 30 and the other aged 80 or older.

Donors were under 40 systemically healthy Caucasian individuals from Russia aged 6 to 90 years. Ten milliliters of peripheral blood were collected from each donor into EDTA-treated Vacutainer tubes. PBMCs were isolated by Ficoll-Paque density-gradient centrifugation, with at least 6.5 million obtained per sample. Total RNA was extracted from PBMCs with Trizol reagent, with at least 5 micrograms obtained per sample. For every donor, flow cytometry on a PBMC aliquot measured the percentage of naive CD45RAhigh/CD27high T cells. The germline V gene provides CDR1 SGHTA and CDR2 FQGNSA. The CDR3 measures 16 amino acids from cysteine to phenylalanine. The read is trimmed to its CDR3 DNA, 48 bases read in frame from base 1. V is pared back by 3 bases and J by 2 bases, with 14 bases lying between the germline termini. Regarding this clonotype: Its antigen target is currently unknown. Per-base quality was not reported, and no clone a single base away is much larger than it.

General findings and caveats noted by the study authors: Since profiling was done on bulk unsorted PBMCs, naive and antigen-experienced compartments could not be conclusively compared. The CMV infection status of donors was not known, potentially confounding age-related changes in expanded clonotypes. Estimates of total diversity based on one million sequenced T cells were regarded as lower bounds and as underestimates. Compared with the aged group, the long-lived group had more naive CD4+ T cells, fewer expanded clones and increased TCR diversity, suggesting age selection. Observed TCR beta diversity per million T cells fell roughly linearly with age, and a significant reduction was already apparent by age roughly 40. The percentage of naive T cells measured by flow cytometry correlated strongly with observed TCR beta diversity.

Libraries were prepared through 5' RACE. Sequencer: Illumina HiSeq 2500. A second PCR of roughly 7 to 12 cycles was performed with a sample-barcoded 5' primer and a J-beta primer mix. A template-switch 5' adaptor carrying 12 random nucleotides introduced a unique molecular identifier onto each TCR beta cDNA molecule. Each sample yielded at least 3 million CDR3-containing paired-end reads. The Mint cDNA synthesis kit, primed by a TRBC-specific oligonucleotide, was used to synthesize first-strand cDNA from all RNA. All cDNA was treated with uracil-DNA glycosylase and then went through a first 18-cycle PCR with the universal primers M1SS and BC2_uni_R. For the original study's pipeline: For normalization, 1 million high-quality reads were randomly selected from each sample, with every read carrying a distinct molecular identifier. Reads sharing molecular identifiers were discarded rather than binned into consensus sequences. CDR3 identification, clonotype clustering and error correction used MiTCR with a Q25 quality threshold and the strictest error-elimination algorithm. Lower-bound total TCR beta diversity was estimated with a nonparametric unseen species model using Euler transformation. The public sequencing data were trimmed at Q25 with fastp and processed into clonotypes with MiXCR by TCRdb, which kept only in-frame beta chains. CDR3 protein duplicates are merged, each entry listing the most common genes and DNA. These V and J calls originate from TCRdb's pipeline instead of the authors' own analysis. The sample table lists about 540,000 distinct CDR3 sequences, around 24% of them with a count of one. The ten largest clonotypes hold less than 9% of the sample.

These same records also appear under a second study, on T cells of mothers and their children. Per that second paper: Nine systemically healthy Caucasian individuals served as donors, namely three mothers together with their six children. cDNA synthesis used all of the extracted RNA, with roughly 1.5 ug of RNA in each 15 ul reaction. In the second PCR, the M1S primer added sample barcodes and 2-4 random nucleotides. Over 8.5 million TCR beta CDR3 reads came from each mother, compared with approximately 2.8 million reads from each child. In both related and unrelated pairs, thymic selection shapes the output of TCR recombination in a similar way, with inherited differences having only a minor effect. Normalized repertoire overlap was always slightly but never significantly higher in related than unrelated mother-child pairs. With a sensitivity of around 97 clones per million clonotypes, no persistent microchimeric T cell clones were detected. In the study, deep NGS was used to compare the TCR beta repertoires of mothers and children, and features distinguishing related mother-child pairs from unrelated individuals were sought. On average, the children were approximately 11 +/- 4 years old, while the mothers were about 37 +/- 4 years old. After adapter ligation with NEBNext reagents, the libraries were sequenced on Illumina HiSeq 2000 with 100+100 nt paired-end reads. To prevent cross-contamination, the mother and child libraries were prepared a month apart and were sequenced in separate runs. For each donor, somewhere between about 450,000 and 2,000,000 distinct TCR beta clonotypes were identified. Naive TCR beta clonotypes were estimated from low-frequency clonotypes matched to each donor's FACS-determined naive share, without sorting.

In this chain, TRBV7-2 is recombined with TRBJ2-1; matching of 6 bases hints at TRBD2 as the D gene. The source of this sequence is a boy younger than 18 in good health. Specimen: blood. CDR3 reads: CASSFSSGSPYNEQFF. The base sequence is TGTGCCAGCAGCTTCTCCAGCGGGTCACCCTACAATGAGCAGTTCTTC.